The following is a T cell receptor beta chain sequence with its context. The data were obtained in a study of blood T cell repertoires in COVID-19. The wider study: The United States, Italy and Spain supplied acute and convalescent COVID-19 samples. PBMCs, B-cell-depleted T cells, or T cells were the source of the cDNA or gDNA that made up the material.

As originally analysed: Nucleated cell counts were estimated from reference gene primer amplification. Here immunoSEQ multiplex PCR was the method, and the copy in TCRdb shows in-frame clones only, minus some. V and J calls and clone size are as listed in that table; D and trimming were resolved from the DNA. The sample yields 26,000 or so clones, more than 70% seen once. The CDR3 has 16 amino acids. Per germline, CDR1 LGHDT and CDR2 YNNKEL (reference sequence). V lost 0 bases to trimming and J lost 1 base; unmatched junction nucleotides: 5. The rearrangement joins TRBV3-1 (or the pseudogene TRBV3-2) to TRBJ2-5; 7 bases are shared with TRBD1. The TCR originated in a human donor in a cohort sampled during active COVID-19. The sequencing sample was made of peripheral blood. Here the CDR3 DNA reads TGTGCCAGCAGCCAAGAAACGACAGGGCCCCAAGAGACCCAGTACTTC. It encodes CASSQETTGPQETQYF.